This T cell receptor beta chain was identified during a study of T cells after yellow fever vaccination. Overall study: Fractions containing few cells were prepared with SMART-Seq v4 Ultra Low Input.

In making TCR cDNA, 5'RACE template switching added a universal primer site and UMIs to it. In TCRdb, the 5' RACE reads were re-called with MiXCR into one record per CDR3 protein. The sample consists of 300,000 to 400,000 distinct CDR3 sequences, around 8.1% of them appearing once. Overall study findings and caveats: Most primary-vaccination clones recurred post-booster (roughly 96% CD4, around 90% CD8). High-abundance clonotypes from the bulk population could contaminate FACS-sorted repertoires.

Trimming took off 0 bases at V and 7 bases at J, with 14 bases between the two ends. The CDR3 covers 15 residues. Germline assignment: CDR1 SGHRS and CDR2 YFSETQ. This clonotype showed up many times. The target antigen is unknown. The rearrangement links TRBV5-1 to TRBJ2-1; D uncertain. The sequence derives from a man aged 18 to 35 who received the YFV17D yellow fever vaccine. The sequenced sample was PBMCs, obtained about 49 days after the first yellow fever vaccination. The CDR3 DNA follows: TGCGCCAGCAGCTTGGCCGGGCGGATGGAGAATGAGCAGTTCTTC. Its protein is CASSLAGRMENEQFF.